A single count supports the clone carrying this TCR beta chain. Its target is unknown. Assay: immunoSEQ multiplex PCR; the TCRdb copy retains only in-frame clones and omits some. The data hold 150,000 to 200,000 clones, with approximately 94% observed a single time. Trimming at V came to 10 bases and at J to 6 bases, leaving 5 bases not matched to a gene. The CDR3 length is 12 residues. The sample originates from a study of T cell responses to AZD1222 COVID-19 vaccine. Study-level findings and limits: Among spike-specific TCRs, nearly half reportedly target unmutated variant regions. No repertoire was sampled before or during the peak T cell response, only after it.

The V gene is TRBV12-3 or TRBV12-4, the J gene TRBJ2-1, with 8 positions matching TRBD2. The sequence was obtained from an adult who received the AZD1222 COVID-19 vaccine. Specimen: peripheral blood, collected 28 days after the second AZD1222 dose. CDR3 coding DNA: TGTGCCACTCGGACTAGCAGCAATGAGCAGTTCTTC. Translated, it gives CATRTSSNEQFF.